The entry that follows covers one T cell receptor (beta chain) sequence. Its antigen is still unknown. TCRdb recomputed calls from the 5' RACE reads with MiXCR, one row per CDR3 protein. The profile shows some 560,000 distinct CDR3 sequences, 9.6% of them singletons. These data come from a study of identical twins. Points from the study as a whole: With monozygotic twins, out-of-frame TCR alpha sharing exceeded what models estimated. Interpretation of the results relied on cross-sectional statistical analysis and not on following the same donors. Fewer insertions characterized abundant cord blood beta clonotypes, whereas memory repertoires showed none.

V trimming: 5 bases; J trimming: 6 bases; junction bases outside the gene matches: 11. This CDR3 spans 16 amino acids. Germline V CDR1 and CDR2: SEHNR, FQNEAQ (reference sequence). These records were also assigned to another study, of yellow fever vaccine responses in identical twins.

The V call is TRBV7-9, the J call TRBJ2-1; 9 nucleotides agree with TRBD1. The clonotype comes from a woman younger than 35 in good health. The specimen sequenced was PBMCs. In DNA form, the CDR3 reads TGTGCCAGCAGCCCAGCACGGGACAGGGTCTCCAATGAGCAGTTCTTC. Translated, it gives CASSPARDRVSNEQFF.